Listed below are T cell receptor beta chains from one sample, sequenced in a study of HIV-infected patients and healthy controls. TCRdb independently ran MiXCR on the 5' RACE reads; one entry per CDR3 protein. The table shows about 8,600 distinct CDR3 sequences, with around 9.3% occurring only once. This specimen was blood, taken during antiretroviral therapy. The receptor set was obtained from an adult with HIV infection. Both conserved end residues are part of each CDR3. The order of the fields is D gene, clone size, V gene, CDR3 length, J gene, CDR3 DNA, CDR3 protein. The D gene is left open where the match is weak. The size of a clone is reported for some rows only, either as once, few or many, or as a class for expanded clones.

>-|medium-sized|TRBV6-6|13|TRBJ1-2
TGTGCCAGCAGTTTTTACAGGGAGGGGGGCTACACCTTC
CASSFYREGGYTF
>-|medium-sized|TRBV20-1|14|TRBJ1-6
TGCAGTGCTGCGGTTGGGGCGCAGAATTCACCCCTCCACTTT
CSAAVGAQNSPLHF
>-|medium-sized|TRBV12-2|18|TRBJ1-5
TGTGCAAGTCGCTTAAAGATGGGGGCGCGAACCGGCAATCAGCCCCAGCATTTT
CASRLKMGARTGNQPQHF
>-|many|TRBV7-9|17|TRBJ2-5
TGTGCCAGCAGCTTATGGGTTACGCGGGAAGCAGCTGAGACCCAGTACTTC
CASSLWVTREAAETQYF
>TRBD1|many|TRBV30|15|TRBJ1-5
TGTGCCTGGAGTACCTCGACAGGGGCCAGTCAGCCCCAGCATTTT
CAWSTSTGASQPQHF
>-|many|TRBV2|14|TRBJ1-5
TGTGCCAGCCGCGGAAACAGAGGCAATCAGCCCCAGCATTTT
CASRGNRGNQPQHF
>TRBD1|once|TRBV5-6|16|TRBJ1-1
TGTGCCAGCAGCTTGCCCGGGACAGGGGGGTACACTGAAGCTTTCTTT
CASSLPGTGGYTEAFF
>-|few|TRBV29-1|15|TRBJ1-1
TGCAGCGTTACCCCGGCGTGGAGTCAAGGAACTGAAGCTTTCTTT
CSVTPAWSQGTEAFF
>-|many|TRBV4-1|12|TRBJ1-6
TGCGCCAGCAGCCACCCCTATTCACCCCTCCACTTT
CASSHPYSPLHF
>-|medium-sized|TRBV5-1|13|TRBJ2-1
TGCGCCAGCAGGTTGATAGGGGACAATGAGCAGTTCTTC
CASRLIGDNEQFF
>TRBD1|many|TRBV7-9|15|TRBJ1-1
TGTGCCAGCAGCTTAGTTGACAGGGGGGACACTGAAGCTTTCTTT
CASSLVDRGDTEAFF
>TRBD2|many|TRBV4-1|16|TRBJ2-3
TGCGCCAGCAGCCAAGATGGAAGCGGGGGGCCCGATACGCAGTATTTT
CASSQDGSGGPDTQYF
>-|many|TRBV12-3/TRBV12-4|20|TRBJ2-3
TGTGCCAGCAGTTCGCACACTACTTACGGGACATCGGCAAGCACAGATACGCAGTATTTT
CASSSHTTYGTSASTDTQYF
>-|medium-sized|TRBV6-1|14|TRBJ1-1
TGTGCCAGCAGTGAAGCGGACAAAACACGCGTTGCTTTCTTT
CASSEADKTRVAFF
>-|many|TRBV30|15|TRBJ1-6
TGTGCCTGGAGAGGGGCCCCGGCAAGGGGCTCACCCCTCCACTTT
CAWRGAPARGSPLHF
>TRBD1|-|TRBV20-1|15|TRBJ1-5
TGCAGTGCTATAGGGACAGATCGGCGCAATCAGCCCCAGCATTTT
CSAIGTDRRNQPQHF
>-|medium-sized|TRBV12-3/TRBV12-4|15|TRBJ1-4
TGTGCCAGCAGTGCGGGACATGGGCCCTACGAAAAACTGTTTTTT
CASSAGHGPYEKLFF
>TRBD1|many|TRBV5-1|15|TRBJ1-5
TGCGCCAGCAGCTTGGTTACAGGGGGTGATCAGCCCCAGCATTTT
CASSLVTGGDQPQHF
>-|many|TRBV27|14|TRBJ1-6
TGTGCCAGCAGTGGGGGCTCGGAGGGATCACCCCTCCACTTT
CASSGGSEGSPLHF
>-|many|TRBV5-4|15|TRBJ1-6
TGTGCCAGCAGCTTGTCGCAGGGAAGGGATTCACCCCTCCACTTT
CASSLSQGRDSPLHF
>-|many|TRBV12-3/TRBV12-4|14|TRBJ1-1
TGTGCCAGCAGTCAGGACGGGGGTGACACTGAAGCTTTCTTT
CASSQDGGDTEAFF
>TRBD2|medium-sized|TRBV29-1|16|TRBJ2-3
TGCAGCGTTGTTGGGGGAGCGGGGGGGCCGGCAGATACGCAGTATTTT
CSVVGGAGGPADTQYF
>-|medium-sized|TRBV30|13|TRBJ1-5
TGTGCCTGGAGTGTCGAGGATTCTCAGCCCCAGCATTTT
CAWSVEDSQPQHF
>-|-|TRBV30|16|TRBJ1-2
TGTGCCTGGAGTGTACGCACTGGATCGACGAACTATGGCTACACCTTC
CAWSVRTGSTNYGYTF
>TRBD2|medium-sized|TRBV3-1|15|TRBJ2-3
TGTTCCAGCAGCCAAGCGGGGGGCAGGGGTGATACGCAGTATTTT
CSSSQAGGRGDTQYF
>-|few|TRBV12-3/TRBV12-4|14|TRBJ1-6
TGTGCCAGCAGATGGGACGCCCCAAATTCACCCCTCCACTTT
CASRWDAPNSPLHF
>TRBD1|many|TRBV7-3|13|TRBJ2-1
TGTGCCAGCAGCTCCTCAGGGGGAAGGGAGCAGTTCTTC
CASSSSGGREQFF
>TRBD1|medium-sized|TRBV6-2/TRBV6-3|15|TRBJ1-5
TGTGCCAGCAGCCAAGGACAGGCCTCGTTTCAGCCCCAGCATTTT
CASSQGQASFQPQHF
>-|many|TRBV19|15|TRBJ2-5
TGTGCCAGTAGTAGGGGGACGGAGCCCAGAGAGACCCAGTACTTC
CASSRGTEPRETQYF
>TRBD2|many|TRBV25-1|18|TRBJ2-3
TGTGCCAGCAGTGGTAGCGGGGGGGCTAAGTTTGACGCAGATACGCAGTATTTT
CASSGSGGAKFDADTQYF
>-|-|TRBV5-1|15|TRBJ1-1
TGCGCCAGCCGGGGATTGGACACCCGGAACACTGAAGCTTTCTTT
CASRGLDTRNTEAFF
>TRBD1|many|TRBV5-1|15|TRBJ1-1
TGCGCCAGCAGCCCTCCGACGACAGGGAGGACTGAAGCTTTCTTT
CASSPPTTGRTEAFF
>TRBD1|many|TRBV12-5|15|TRBJ2-1
TGTGCTAGTGGTTTGGTACTTGGACAGGCTAATGAGCTGTTCTTC
CASGLVLGQANELFF
>-|few|TRBV6-5|15|TRBJ2-6
TGTGCCAGCAGTCCCGGGCTCTCTGGGGCCAACGTCCTGACTTTC
CASSPGLSGANVLTF
>-|medium-sized|TRBV27|13|TRBJ2-1
TGTGCCAGCAGTTTATCCAAGTACAATGAGCAGTTCTTC
CASSLSKYNEQFF
>TRBD1|-|TRBV3-1|15|TRBJ1-5
TGTGCCAGCAGCGCGGGACAGGGAGGGAATCAGCCCCAGCATTTT
CASSAGQGGNQPQHF
>-|many|TRBV5-1|14|TRBJ2-7
TGCGCCAGCAGCTTGGGAGAATTGACCTACGAGCAGTACTTC
CASSLGELTYEQYF
>-|many|TRBV4-1|15|TRBJ2-1
TGCGCCAGCAGCCAAGCTCAGACAGCTATCGGTGAGCAGTTCTTC
CASSQAQTAIGEQFF
>-|medium-sized|TRBV5-4|14|TRBJ2-1
TGTGCCAGCAGCTTAGCGGGTCGAAGCACTGAGCAGTTCTTC
CASSLAGRSTEQFF
>-|medium-sized|TRBV7-9|14|TRBJ1-4
TGTGCCAGCAGCAATTCTCAGATACGGGAAAAACTGTTTTTT
CASSNSQIREKLFF
>-|many|TRBV5-1|13|TRBJ2-1
TGCGCCAGCAGCTTGGATCCCTACAATGAGCAGTTCTTC
CASSLDPYNEQFF